This T cell receptor beta chain was observed in a study of T-cell reconstitution after alpha-beta-depleted transplantation in children. Study results and limitations: Some patients' high day-60 TCRbeta diversity was attributed to recipient cells surviving conditioning.

Remarks on this clonotype: Its antigen is as yet unknown.

V lost 3 bases to trimming and J lost 6 bases; unmatched junction nucleotides: 15. Germline loops: CDR1 LGHDT, CDR2 YNNKEL (reference sequence). The CDR3 spans 18 residues. During its preparation, the TCRbeta library received unique molecular identifiers. TCRdb fed the PCR reads into MiXCR, producing one record per CDR3 protein. The sample has about 1,000,000 distinct CDR3 sequences; 25% to 30% are singletons. Sequenced material: PBMCs, mostly from graft donor cells, taken 360 days after TCRalphabeta/CD19-depleted stem cell transplant. The J gene is TRBJ1-1, the V gene TRBV3-1, with 11 positions matching TRBD1. This sequence originates from a boy under two years old who had a stem cell transplant for SCID, so the T cells may come from the graft donor. The CDR3 is CASSQLNRDRGRFSEAFF. For the CDR3, the DNA is TGTGCCAGCAGCCAGTTGAACCGGGACAGGGGGAGATTTTCTGAAGCTTTCTTT.